These T cell receptor beta chains were read from a single sample in a study of OX40 agonist ivuxolimab in advanced cancers. Sequenced by immunoSEQ multiplex PCR; TCRdb stores in-frame clones only, minus some. This table holds approximately 57,000 clones, around 90% found once. Specimen: CD4+ or CD8+ T cells sorted from blood, collected in a trial of the OX40 agonist ivuxolimab. Receptors originate from an adult with an advanced solid tumor such as melanoma, head and neck, liver or kidney cancer. Each CDR3 is given with its conserved first and last residue. Each record gives: D gene, J gene, clone size, V gene, CDR3 DNA, CDR3 protein. A D gene is named only where the DNA matches it firmly. Rows give clone size only sometimes, using once, few, many, or a class for an expanded clone.

D: -; J: TRBJ1-5; size: -; V: TRBV19; DNA: TGTGCCAGTAGTAAATCCAGTAGCAATCAGCCCCAGCATTTT; CDR3: CASSKSSSNQPQHF
D: -; J: TRBJ1-3; size: -; V: TRBV2; DNA: TGTGCCAGCAGTTTTGGAAACACCATATATTTT; CDR3: CASSFGNTIYF
D: TRBD2; J: TRBJ2-3; size: -; V: TRBV6-4; DNA: TGTGCCAGCTCTGAGGGAGGGCCCTCAGATACGCAGTATTTT; CDR3: CASSEGGPSDTQYF
D: -; J: TRBJ1-2; size: once; V: TRBV5-1; DNA: TGCGCCAGCAGCTTGGTGGGGACATCCAACTATGGCTACACCTTC; CDR3: CASSLVGTSNYGYTF
D: -; J: TRBJ1-5; size: few; V: TRBV19; DNA: TGTGCCAGTAGTGGGGGGGAAGGCAATCAGCCCCAGCATTTT; CDR3: CASSGGEGNQPQHF
D: TRBD2; J: TRBJ2-5; size: once; V: TRBV6-5; DNA: TGTGCCAGCAGTTTCCGTAGCGGGACATCGCGGGAGACCCAGTACTTC; CDR3: CASSFRSGTSRETQYF
D: -; J: TRBJ1-2; size: -; V: TRBV5-5; DNA: TGTGCCAGCAGCGTGTACGGCGCGGGGGGCTACACCTTC; CDR3: CASSVYGAGGYTF
D: -; J: TRBJ2-2; size: -; V: TRBV29-1; DNA: TGCAGCGTAGCGGCCGGCGGCACCGGGGAGCTGTTTTTT; CDR3: CSVAAGGTGELFF
D: -; J: TRBJ1-2; size: -; V: TRBV14; DNA: TGTGCCAGCAGCCAATCGGAGGGGTTCTATGGCTACACCTTC; CDR3: CASSQSEGFYGYTF
D: TRBD2; J: TRBJ2-3; size: -; V: TRBV5-4; DNA: TGTGCCAGCAGCTTGTTAGCGGGAGGGCACGGCACAGATACGCAGTATTTT; CDR3: CASSLLAGGHGTDTQYF
D: -; J: TRBJ1-1; size: -; V: TRBV7-9; DNA: TGTGCCAGCAGCCCGAGCGGCGGGACTGAAGCTTTCTTT; CDR3: CASSPSGGTEAFF